These 30 T cell receptor beta chains were sequenced from one sample in a study of T cells expressing NK-cell markers. No DNA is given; TCRdb re-called the 5' RACE reads and lists each CDR3 protein once. The sample table sets out roughly 430,000 distinct CDR3 sequences. Specimen: blood T cells: a sorted CD56 or NKG2C T cell subset, CD4+ or CD8+ T cells, or bulk PBMC T cells (not recorded which). The receptors were sampled from a woman between 18 and 70 years old in good health.

This chain connects TRBV30 to TRBJ2-3; checking the TCRdb D call of TRBD2 is not possible without DNA. This CDR3 is 18 amino acids long. In germline, CDR1 is GTSNPN, CDR2 SVGIG (reference sequence). The CDR3 loop is CAWSVRRTSGDLTDTQYF.

V usage is TRBV12-3 or TRBV12-4 and J usage is TRBJ2-2; TCRdb gives TRBD1 as the D gene, but with no DNA this cannot be confirmed. This CDR3 has 16 amino acids. The CDR3 loop reads CASSPGLYWNTGELFF.

V gene TRBV2 combines with J gene TRBJ2-3; absent DNA, TCRdb's TRBD1 call cannot be checked. The V gene's germline CDR1 is SNHLY and CDR2 FYNNEI. The CDR3 has 13 amino acids. This CDR3 is CASNRQETDTQYF.

This rearrangement joins TRBV12-3 or TRBV12-4 to TRBJ2-1; as DNA is missing, the TRBD1 call by TCRdb cannot be tested. The CDR3 contains 14 residues. This chain's CDR3 is CASSLRRAYNEQFF.

V and J are TRBV4-3 and TRBJ2-3; TCRdb outputs TRBD1, but without DNA this stays unchecked. Germline V CDR1 and CDR2: LGHNA, YSLEER. The CDR3 covers 16 residues. This chain's CDR3 is CASSQGMDRGADTQYF.

The CDR3 spells CASSTGAVYTGELFF. This chain connects TRBV11-2 to TRBJ2-2; without DNA, the TCRdb call of TRBD1 cannot be checked. CDR1 is SGHAT, CDR2 FQNNGV, per germline. The CDR3 is 15 amino acids.

The rearrangement joins TRBV6-1 to TRBJ2-3; checking the TCRdb D call of TRBD1 is not possible without DNA. Germline CDR1 is MNHNS and CDR2 is SASEGT. The CDR3 totals 14 residues. The CDR3 loop is CATALTYSTDTQYF.

The chain employs TRBV9 and TRBJ1-2. This CDR3 contains 13 residues. Germline V gene data show CDR1 as SGDLS and CDR2 as YYNGEE. CDR3 sequence: CASSGVWAYGYTF.

This CDR3 reads CSARTGYTEAFF. This chain connects TRBV20-1 to TRBJ1-1; no DNA is available, so the TRBD1 call from TCRdb remains unchecked. Germline V gene data show CDR1 as DFQATT and CDR2 as SNEGSKA (reference sequence). This CDR3 region has 12 residues.

The chain carries TRBV6-1 and TRBJ2-1; lacking DNA, the TRBD1 call made by TCRdb goes unchecked. The CDR3 loop spans 14 amino acids. Germline values: CDR1 MNHNS, CDR2 SASEGT. The CDR3 protein is CASSVWGSYNEQFF.

The chain is built from TRBV6-1 and TRBJ1-1; TCRdb's D call, TRBD1, is unchecked because there is no DNA. Looked up from germline, CDR1 is MNHNS and CDR2 is SASEGT. The CDR3 loop spans 12 amino acids. The CDR3 sequence is CASALIHTEAFF.

The rearrangement joins TRBV7-2 to TRBJ2-3; TCRdb indicates TRBD1, and absent DNA this call remains unverified. Germline assignment: CDR1 SGHTA and CDR2 FQGNSA. The CDR3 totals 16 residues. CDR3: CASSLRGTGRTDTQYF.

The chain combines TRBV27 with TRBJ2-7; TCRdb's assignment of TRBD1 cannot be checked, as there is no DNA. CDR1 is MNHEY, CDR2 SMNVEV, per germline (reference sequence). There are 14 residues in the CDR3. CDR3 in amino acids: CASSLAQGGYEQYF.

The V gene is TRBV19, the J gene TRBJ2-7; the TRBD1 assignment by TCRdb is unverifiable without DNA. The germline CDR1 and CDR2 sequences are LNHDA and SQIVND (reference sequence). The length of the CDR3 is 16 residues. CDR3 sequence: CASSSYSGTGTYEQYF.

The chain uses TRBV7-2 and TRBJ1-2; TCRdb returns TRBD1, unconfirmable since there is no DNA. Per germline, CDR1 SGHTA and CDR2 FQGNSA. The length of the CDR3 is 13 residues. The CDR3 loop reads CASSFDQGYGYTF.

The rearrangement joins TRBV29-1 to TRBJ1-1; TCRdb calls TRBD1, which cannot be checked without DNA. The CDR3 covers 14 residues. Germline values: CDR1 SQVTM, CDR2 ANQGSEA. The CDR3 is CSVVGTGLNTEAFF.

J is TRBJ1-5 and V is TRBV4-1. Germline values: CDR1 MGHRA, CDR2 YSYEKL. The CDR3 is 14 residues long. This chain's CDR3 is CASSQVTGLQPQHF.

This CDR3 is CATSKGAPVSGNTIYF. V and J are TRBV15 and TRBJ1-3; the D gene TCRdb calls, TRBD1, cannot be checked with no DNA. The CDR3 is 16 residues long. Germline V gives CDR1 LNHNV, CDR2 YYDKDF (reference sequence).

This chain joins TRBV20-1 and TRBJ1-2; lacking DNA, the TRBD1 call made by TCRdb goes unchecked. The CDR3 covers 15 residues. Germline V gene lookup returns CDR1 DFQATT and CDR2 SNEGSKA (reference sequence). CDR3 in amino acids: CSAPWPGTFGYGYTF.

This chain connects TRBV4-3 to TRBJ2-3; TCRdb selects TRBD1, and the lack of DNA leaves this call unchecked. The CDR3 loop spans 16 amino acids. Looked up from germline, CDR1 is LGHNA and CDR2 is YSLEER. This CDR3 reads CASSQEGRGPTDTQYF.

The CDR3 spells CASSHHGPTDTQYF. V is TRBV3-1 and J is TRBJ2-3; absent DNA, TCRdb's TRBD2 call cannot be checked. CDR1 and CDR2 from the germline V gene are LGHDT and YNNKEL (reference sequence). This CDR3 is 14 amino acids long.

The chain uses TRBV10-3 and TRBJ1-1; no DNA is available, so the TRBD1 call from TCRdb remains unchecked. Germline lookup yields CDR1 ENHRY and CDR2 SYGVKD. This CDR3 comprises 14 residues. The chain's CDR3 is CAIREDRRNTEAFF.

The chain uses TRBV5-1 and TRBJ2-5; TCRdb returns TRBD2, unconfirmable since there is no DNA. Germline assignment: CDR1 SGHRS and CDR2 YFSETQ. CDR3 size: 16 residues. CDR3 residues: CASSFGTSATQETQYF.

The CDR3 loop is CAWSPRGVPSNEQFF. The V call is TRBV30, the J call TRBJ2-1. The CDR3 is 15 amino acids. Germline values: CDR1 GTSNPN, CDR2 SVGIG (reference sequence).

V and J are TRBV24-1 and TRBJ2-7; TCRdb reports TRBD1, a call that lacks DNA to check it against. The V gene's germline CDR1 is KGHDR and CDR2 SFDVKD. The CDR3 is 14 amino acids. CDR3 protein: CATSGQAGSYEQYF.

The J gene is TRBJ2-1, the V gene TRBV10-3; TCRdb returns TRBD2, unconfirmable since there is no DNA. The CDR3 has 16 residues. CDR1 is ENHRY, CDR2 SYGVKD, per germline. CDR3 in amino acids: CAISGPGTRGFGEQFF.

The rearrangement joins TRBV6-2 or TRBV6-3 to TRBJ2-1. The germline V gene has CDR1 MNHEY and CDR2 SVGEGT. The CDR3 runs to 13 residues. The CDR3 reads CASSRFQNNEQFF.

CDR3 loop: CASSLNGESSYEQYF. This chain connects TRBV28 to TRBJ2-7. CDR3 length: 15 residues. Germline CDR1 and CDR2: MDHEN and SYDVKM.

This chain links TRBV4-3 with TRBJ2-2. Germline V gives CDR1 LGHNA, CDR2 YSLEER. This CDR3 spans 16 amino acids. CDR3 protein: CASSQEGLENTGELFF.

The chain is built from TRBV3-1 and TRBJ2-6. This CDR3 region has 12 residues. In germline, CDR1 is LGHDT, CDR2 YNNKEL (reference sequence). This CDR3 is CASSGGANVLTF.